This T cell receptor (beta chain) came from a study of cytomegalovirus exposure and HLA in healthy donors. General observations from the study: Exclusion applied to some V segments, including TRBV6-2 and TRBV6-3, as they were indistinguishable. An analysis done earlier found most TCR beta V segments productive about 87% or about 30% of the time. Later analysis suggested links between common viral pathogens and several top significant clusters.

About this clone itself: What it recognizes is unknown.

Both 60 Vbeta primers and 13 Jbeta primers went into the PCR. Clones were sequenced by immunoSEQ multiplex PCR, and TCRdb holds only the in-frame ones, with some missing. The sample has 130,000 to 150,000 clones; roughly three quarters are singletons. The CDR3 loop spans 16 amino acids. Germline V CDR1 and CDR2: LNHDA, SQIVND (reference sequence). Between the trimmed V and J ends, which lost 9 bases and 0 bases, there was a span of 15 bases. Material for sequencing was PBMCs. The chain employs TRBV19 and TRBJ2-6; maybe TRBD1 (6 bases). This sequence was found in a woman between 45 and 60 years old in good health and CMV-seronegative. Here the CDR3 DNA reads TGTGCCAGCCACAGGGATTCAACCTCTGGGGCCAACGTCCTGACTTTC. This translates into CASHRDSTSGANVLTF.